The subject of this entry is one T cell receptor (beta chain). Its specificity is unknown. J lost 8 bases, V lost 5 bases, and 7 bases had no gene match. CDR3 length equals 14 residues. Germline CDR1 reads LNHDA; CDR2 reads SQIVND (reference sequence). The data stem from a study of a mutant IDH1 vaccine in newly diagnosed glioma. Turning to the study itself: In weeks 1, 3, 5, 7, 11, 15, 19 and 23, patients were vaccinated. The therapy given earlier, which was standard therapy, consisted of radiotherapy, temozolomide, or both, and most of the patients received both.

General study findings and limits: Pseudoprogression apparently tracked independently of changes in top peripheral T cell clonotypes. The occurrence of vaccine-induced immune responses was seen in approximately 92% of patients.

Time point described: week 23, last vaccination. Vaccination comprised doses that each held 300 ug of mutant IDH1 20-mer peptide, plus topical imiquimod. TCRdb's table, derived via immunoSEQ multiplex PCR, lists solely in-frame clones and lacks some. The table shows some 80,000 clones, with 85% occurring only once. The sequence was collected from a woman aged 45-65 years with glioma. This chain uses TRBV19 with TRBJ1-3; 9 bases are shared with TRBD1. Sequences were derived from PBMCs, sampled from a glioma patient whose treatment included an IDH1 peptide vaccine. The CDR3 DNA reads TGTGCCAGTAGTGCCGGGACAGGGACATACACCATATATTTT. Residues: CASSAGTGTYTIYF.